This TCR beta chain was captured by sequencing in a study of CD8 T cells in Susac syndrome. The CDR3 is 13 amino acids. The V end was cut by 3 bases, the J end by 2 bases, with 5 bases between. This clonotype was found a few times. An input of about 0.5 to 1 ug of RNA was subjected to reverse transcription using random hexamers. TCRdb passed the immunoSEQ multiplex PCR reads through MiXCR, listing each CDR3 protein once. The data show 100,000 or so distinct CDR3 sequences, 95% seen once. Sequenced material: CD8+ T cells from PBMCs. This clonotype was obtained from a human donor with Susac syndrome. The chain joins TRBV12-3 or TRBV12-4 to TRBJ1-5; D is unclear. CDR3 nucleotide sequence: TGTGCCAGCAGTTTTAGGGGCAATCAGCCCCAGCATTTT. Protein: CASSFRGNQPQHF.